This T cell receptor beta chain was documented in a study of T cell changes during pregnancy in multiple sclerosis. The CDR3 contains 14 residues. CDR1 and CDR2 from the germline V gene are SGHTA and FQGNSA. With 1 base removed from V and 1 base from J, the gap between germline ends came to 7 bases. Sequencing was performed with immunoSEQ multiplex PCR; in TCRdb, only in-frame clones are kept and a portion is missing. The sample consists of 35,000 to 40,000 clones, around 90% of them appearing once. The rearrangement joins TRBV7-2 to TRBJ1-1; no clear D gene. The sequences come from CD4+ T cells from peripheral blood mononuclear cells, collected after pregnancy. This TCR came from a female donor in good health, enrolled as a control in a pregnancy study. The CDR3 DNA reads as TGTGCCAGCAGCTTAGAATTCAAGAACACTGAAGCTTTCTTT. Its translation is CASSLEFKNTEAFF.